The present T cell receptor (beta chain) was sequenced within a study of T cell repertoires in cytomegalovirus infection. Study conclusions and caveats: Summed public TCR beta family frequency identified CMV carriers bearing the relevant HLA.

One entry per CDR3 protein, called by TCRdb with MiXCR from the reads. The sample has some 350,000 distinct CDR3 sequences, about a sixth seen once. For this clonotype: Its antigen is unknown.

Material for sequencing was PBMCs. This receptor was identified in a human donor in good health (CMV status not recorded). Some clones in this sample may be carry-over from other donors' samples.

DNA of the CDR3: TGTGCCAGCAGTCCCCGGGACCCTAATGAAAAACTGTTTTTT. Residues: CASSPRDPNEKLFF. The chain recombines TRBV12-3 or TRBV12-4 with TRBJ1-4; maybe TRBD1 (5 bases). The CDR3 covers 14 residues. Trimming took 5 bases from V and 3 from J, leaving 10 bases between them.